These 16 T cell receptor beta chains were sequenced from one sample in a study of CD8 T cells in ankylosing spondylitis. General study results and limits: Ankylosing spondylitis blood seemed to carry a telltale TCR beta motif made of about 8 highly homologous variants.

No antigens are known for them. TCRdb itself ran the 5' RACE reads through MiXCR, one entry per CDR3 protein. The table lists hundreds of thousands of distinct CDR3 sequences, 15% to 20% of them singletons. Sequenced sample: blood, either unsorted or a sorted T cell fraction (not recorded which). The receptors come from a male donor with ankylosing spondylitis.

The table lists this clonotype with many counts. V usage is TRBV10-2 and J usage is TRBJ2-2, with TRBD2 matching 9 bases. The CDR3 sequence is 16 residues long. With 1 base clipped from V and 6 bases from J, the junction kept 6 bases outside the gene matches. Germline assignment: CDR1 WSHSY and CDR2 SAAADI. Written as DNA, the CDR3 is TGCGCCAGCAGTGAGTTTGGCGGGAGGGCTCCCGGGGAGCTGTTTTTT. This translates into CASSEFGGRAPGELFF.

This clonotype occurred a few times. The V call is TRBV4-2, the J call TRBJ2-7, with no clear D. Trimming took 1 base from V and 0 from J, leaving 10 bases between them. The germline V gene has CDR1 LGHNA and CDR2 YNFKEQ. There are 15 residues in the CDR3. CDR3 coding DNA: TGTGCCAGCAGCCAAGGCGGCGGATACTCCTACGAGCAGTACTTC. This codes for CASSQGGGYSYEQYF.

The rearrangement joins TRBV29-1 to TRBJ2-1, with 10 bases aligning to TRBD1. Germline-derived CDR1 and CDR2 are SQVTM and ANQGSEA. CDR3 size: 14 residues. After removal of 6 bases from V and 7 bases from J, the junction contained 9 bases not matched to a gene. The CDR3 reads CSVDPGQGWNEQFF. The CDR3 DNA sequence: TGCAGCGTAGACCCGGGACAGGGGTGGAATGAGCAGTTCTTC.

This chain uses TRBV2 with TRBJ2-1, with 7 bases lining up with TRBD2. J gave up 8 bases and V 4 bases, and 8 bases lay outside the gene matches. This CDR3 spans 14 amino acids. CDR1 and CDR2 (germline): SNHLY, FYNNEI. The DNA for the CDR3 is TGTGCCAGCAGTGGTTTGCGGGGGAGGGATGAGCAGTTCTTC. Translating it yields CASSGLRGRDEQFF.

This clonotype was found a few times. The chain has TRBV7-2 and TRBJ1-1; D call uncertain. The CDR3 totals 14 residues. Trimming took off 5 bases at V and 5 bases at J, with 15 bases between the two ends. Per germline, CDR1 SGHTA and CDR2 FQGNSA. CDR3 region: CASSPRVPTTEAFF. In nucleotides, the CDR3 is TGTGCCAGCAGCCCCCGCGTCCCCACAACTGAAGCTTTCTTT.

V gene TRBV18 combines with J gene TRBJ1-5; TRBD1 matches 8 bases. CDR1 and CDR2 (germline): KGHSH, LQKENI. This CDR3 spans 16 amino acids. J gave up 0 bases and V 3 bases, and 4 bases lay outside the gene matches. This CDR3 reads CASSPGTGLSNQPQHF. The CDR3 coding sequence is TGTGCCAGCTCACCCGGGACAGGACTTAGCAATCAGCCCCAGCATTTT.

This chain connects TRBV12-3 or TRBV12-4 to TRBJ1-1; TRBD1 matches at 9 bases. J lost 4 bases, V lost 7 bases, and 19 bases had no gene match. There are 18 residues in the CDR3. CDR3 coding DNA: TGTGCCAGCAAATACTCGACAGGGGGTCCCGGGGAGGCCACTGAAGCTTTCTTT. Amino acid sequence: CASKYSTGGPGEATEAFF.

This clonotype has just a few counts. The CDR3 reads CASSPRGRLQDNEQFF. The CDR3 region has the DNA TGTGCCAGCAGCCCACGGGGGCGACTGCAAGACAATGAGCAGTTCTTC. The chain uses TRBV12-3 or TRBV12-4 and TRBJ2-1, with D perhaps given as TRBD1 or TRBD2 (6 bases each). This CDR3 is 16 amino acids long. Trimming took 6 bases from V and 5 from J, leaving 20 bases between them.

This clonotype was seen repeatedly, ten times or more. The V gene is TRBV11-2, the J gene TRBJ2-1; D ambiguous. The germline V gene has CDR1 SGHAT and CDR2 FQNNGV. This CDR3 region has 13 residues. V was pared by 5 bases and J by 2 bases, with 7 bases between. CDR3 in amino acids: CASSPPPYNEQFF. CDR3 nucleotides: TGTGCCAGCAGCCCTCCCCCCTACAATGAGCAGTTCTTC.

This sequence joins TRBV18 and TRBJ2-7; TRBD1 matches at 8 bases. V trimming: 6 bases; J trimming: 5 bases; junction bases outside the gene matches: 18. Germline V gene data show CDR1 as KGHSH and CDR2 as LQKENI. The CDR3 extends over 17 amino acids. CDR3 in DNA: TGTGCCAGCTCTCCCCTCCCCCTGACAGGGGACATAAACGAGCAGTACTTC. Amino acids: CASSPLPLTGDINEQYF. Full variable domain (outside the CDR3, taken from reference TRBV18 and TRBJ2-7): NAGVMQNPRHLVRRRGQEARLRCSPMKGHSHVYWYRQLPEEGLKFMVYLQKENIIDESGMPKERFSAEFPKEGPSILRIQQVVRGDSAAYFCASSPLPLTGDINEQYFGPGTRLTVT.

CDR3 DNA sequence: TGTGCCAGCAGCTCGGCTAGCGGCGGGTTAGATACGCAGTATTTT. Encoded protein: CASSSASGGLDTQYF. J is TRBJ2-3 and V is TRBV7-3, with 7 bases aligning to TRBD2. Looked up from germline, CDR1 is SGHTA and CDR2 is FQGTGA. The CDR3 runs to 15 residues. With 4 bases clipped from V and 5 bases from J, the junction kept 9 bases outside the gene matches.

This clonotype was observed a handful of times. The chain combines TRBV7-6 with TRBJ2-3, with D unclear. V was trimmed by 4 bases and J by 5 bases, leaving 13 bases between them. The CDR3 is made up of 14 amino acids. The germline CDR1 and CDR2 sequences are SGHVS and FNYEAQ. CDR3 in amino acids: CASSSSSGRDTQYF. CDR3 nucleotide sequence: TGTGCCAGCAGCTCTTCGTCGGGTAGAGATACGCAGTATTTT.

This clonotype came up a few times. Here the CDR3 DNA reads TGTGCCAGCTCAGCCGGACATAATCAGCCCCAGCATTTT. Residues: CASSAGHNQPQHF. The chain links TRBV18 to TRBJ1-5; TRBD1 is a possible D gene (5 bases). V shed 5 bases and J shed 4 bases, with 9 bases lying between them. Per germline, CDR1 KGHSH and CDR2 LQKENI. This CDR3 comprises 13 residues.

The V call is TRBV9, the J call TRBJ2-7; either TRBD1 or TRBD2 may supply D (5 bases each). Germline CDR1 SGDLS, CDR2 YYNGEE. The CDR3 is 15 residues long. The V gene lost 9 bases and the J gene lost 3 bases, with 22 bases spanning the gap. This CDR3 is CATTNEGSGSYEQYF. CDR3 nucleotides: TGTGCCACCACGAACGAGGGGAGTGGGAGCTACGAGCAGTACTTC. The complete variable domain, with remaining parts taken from reference TRBV9 and TRBJ2-7, reads DSGVTQTPKHLITATGQRVTLRCSPRSGDLSVYWYQQSLDQGLQFLIQYYNGEERAKGNILERFSAQQFPDLHSELNLSSLELGDSALYFCATTNEGSGSYEQYFGPGTRLTVT.

Only a few counts were recorded for this clonotype. This sequence joins TRBV13 and TRBJ2-7; tentatively, D is TRBD2 (5 bases). V lost 0 bases, J lost 5 bases, and 14 bases lay in between. CDR1 is PRHDT, CDR2 FYEKMQ, per germline (reference sequence). The CDR3 totals 15 residues. The CDR3, as DNA: TGTGCCAGCAGCTTAGGGCCCAGGAGGCTCCACGAGCAGTACTTC. Protein product: CASSLGPRRLHEQYF. Full variable domain (remainder filled in from reference TRBV13 and TRBJ2-7): AAGVIQSPRHLIKEKRETATLKCYPIPRHDTVYWYQQGPGQDPQFLISFYEKMQSDKGSIPDRFSAQQFSDYHSELNMSSLELGDSALYFCASSLGPRRLHEQYFGPGTRLTVT.

V is TRBV28 and J is TRBJ1-6; no reliable D call. Looked up from germline, CDR1 is MDHEN and CDR2 is SYDVKM. Trimming removed 6 bases at V and 0 bases at J, with 12 bases between. The CDR3 has 16 residues. This CDR3 reads CASRDGRSSYNSPLHF. Written as DNA, the CDR3 is TGTGCCAGCAGGGACGGAAGGAGCTCCTATAATTCACCCCTCCACTTT.